This T cell receptor beta chain was recovered during a study of HIV-infected patients and healthy controls. There are a few counts of this clonotype. One entry per CDR3 protein, called by TCRdb with MiXCR from the 5' RACE reads. The sample holds about 67,000 distinct CDR3 sequences, approximately 15% seen once. In germline, CDR1 is SGHTA, CDR2 FQGNSA. The CDR3 extends over 14 amino acids. V lost 1 base and J 1 base, leaving 7 bases between the germline ends. This chain links TRBV7-2 with TRBJ1-1, with D unresolved. This TCR was recovered from a human donor in good health. The specimen sequenced was CD4+ T cells from blood. The CDR3 sequence: CASSLGTSNTEAFF. The CDR3 nucleotides read TGTGCCAGCAGCTTAGGGACTTCGAACACTGAAGCTTTCTTT. Looking up the rest from reference TRBV7-2 and TRBJ1-1 gives the full variable domain: GAGVSQSPSNKVTEKGKDVELRCDPISGHTALYWYRQSLGQGLEFLIYFQGNSAPDKSGLPSDRFSAERTGGSVSTLTIQRTQQEDSAVYLCASSLGTSNTEAFFGQGTRLTVV.